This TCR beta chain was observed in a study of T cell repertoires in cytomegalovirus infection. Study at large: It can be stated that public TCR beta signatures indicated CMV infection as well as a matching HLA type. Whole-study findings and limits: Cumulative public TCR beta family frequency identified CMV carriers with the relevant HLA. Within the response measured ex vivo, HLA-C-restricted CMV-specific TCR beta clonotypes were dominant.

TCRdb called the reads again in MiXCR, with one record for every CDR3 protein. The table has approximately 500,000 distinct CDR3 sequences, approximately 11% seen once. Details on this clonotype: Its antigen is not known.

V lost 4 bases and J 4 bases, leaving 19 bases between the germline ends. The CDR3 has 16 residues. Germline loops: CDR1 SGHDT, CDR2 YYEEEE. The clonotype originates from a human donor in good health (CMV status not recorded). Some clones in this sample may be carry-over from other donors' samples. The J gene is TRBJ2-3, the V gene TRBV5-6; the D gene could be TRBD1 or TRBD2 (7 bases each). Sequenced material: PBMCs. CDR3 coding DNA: TGTGCCAGCAGCCTCCCCAGGGGGGGCTCGCCAGATACGCAGTATTTT. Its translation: CASSLPRGGSPDTQYF.